Following are 18 T cell receptor beta chains from one sample sequenced in a study of blood T cell repertoires in COVID-19. The table came from immunoSEQ multiplex PCR; TCRdb's copy has only in-frame clones and leaves some out. Of over 300,000 clones listed, approximately 85% are singletons. The material sequenced was PBMCs or T cells enriched from blood (not recorded which). The receptors were gathered from a man aged 30 to 39 who had recovered from COVID-19.

This clone was recorded only once. The V and J genes are TRBV13 and TRBJ2-7, with D uncertain. V was shortened by 7 bases and J by 5 bases, with 18 bases between the two germline ends. CDR1 and CDR2 from the germline V gene are PRHDT and FYEKMQ (reference sequence). The CDR3 loop spans 14 amino acids. CDR3 amino acids: CASKIRGGYHEQYF. CDR3 nucleotides: TGTGCCAGCAAGATCCGAGGTGGGTACCACGAGCAGTACTTC. Supplemented by reference TRBV13 and TRBJ2-7, the full variable domain reads AAGVIQSPRHLIKEKRETATLKCYPIPRHDTVYWYQQGPGQDPQFLISFYEKMQSDKGSIPDRFSAQQFSDYHSELNMSSLELGDSALYFCASKIRGGYHEQYFGPGTRLTVT.

This chain uses TRBV11-2 with TRBJ1-1; TRBD1 is a possible D gene (5 bases). The CDR3 is 13 residues long. Germline V gene sequence: CDR1 SGHAT, CDR2 FQNNGV. Trimming took 2 bases from V and 5 from J, leaving 9 bases between them. The CDR3 DNA reads TGTGCCAGCAGCTTATGGAGGGGAACTGAAGCTTTCTTT. It specifies CASSLWRGTEAFF.

The CDR3 reads CASSEGSAIYEQYF. CDR3 nucleotide sequence: TGTGCCAGCAGTGAAGGGTCCGCGATCTACGAGCAGTACTTC. This chain joins TRBV2 and TRBJ2-7, with no clear D. The CDR3 has 14 amino acids. V was trimmed by 1 base and J by 3 bases, leaving 10 bases between them. Germline V gene data show CDR1 as SNHLY and CDR2 as FYNNEI.

J is TRBJ2-2 and V is TRBV7-9, with TRBD2 matching over 12 bases. The CDR3 is 17 residues long. V lost 5 bases and J lost 5; bases outside the gene matches: 9. Looked up from germline, CDR1 is SEHNR and CDR2 is FQNEAQ (reference sequence). The DNA for the CDR3 is TGTGCCAGCAGCCCCCCCACTAGCGGGGGGAGGACCGGGGAGCTGTTTTTT. It is translated as CASSPPTSGGRTGELFF.

The V and J genes are TRBV19 and TRBJ2-7; perhaps TRBD2 as D (8 bases). The germline V and J ends were trimmed by 2 bases and 2 bases, with 19 bases remaining between them. This CDR3 contains 17 residues. Per germline, CDR1 LNHDA and CDR2 SQIVND (reference sequence). CDR3 region: CASSIKAAGDRTYEQYF. The DNA of the CDR3 is TGTGCCAGTAGTATAAAGGCAGCGGGGGACAGAACCTACGAGCAGTACTTC. Based on the CDR3 plus reference TRBV19 and TRBJ2-7, the full variable domain is DGGITQSPKYLFRKEGQNVTLSCEQNLNHDAMYWYRQDPGQGLRLIYYSQIVNDFQKGDIAEGYSVSREKKESFPLTVTSAQKNPTAFYLCASSIKAAGDRTYEQYFGPGTRLTVT.

The V gene is TRBV3-1 (or the pseudogene TRBV3-2), the J gene TRBJ2-1, with D tentatively TRBD2 (6 bases). Looked up from germline, CDR1 is LGHDT and CDR2 is YNNKEL (reference sequence). Trimming pared 0 bases from V and 9 bases from J, leaving 18 bases between. The CDR3 spans 16 residues. CDR3 nucleotides: TGTGCCAGCAGCCAAGAGTCTAAGGGTGCGCGGGGTGAGCAGTTCTTC. Its protein is CASSQESKGARGEQFF.

The gene calls are TRBV11-3 and TRBJ2-1, with D perhaps matching TRBD2 (7 bases). CDR1 SGHNT and CDR2 YENEEA come from the germline V gene. This CDR3 has 14 residues. The V and J ends lost 4 bases and 9 bases respectively, with 16 bases between them. CDR3 coding DNA: TGTGCCAGCAGCTCCTCTCGGGGGGCGGGTGAGCAGTTCTTC. Protein product: CASSSSRGAGEQFF.

This chain connects TRBV7-2 to TRBJ1-1; D unresolved. This CDR3 region has 12 residues. Trimming left V 5 bases short and J 7 bases short, with 11 bases between. Germline V lookup: CDR1 SGHTA, CDR2 FQGNSA. As DNA, the CDR3 is TGTGCCAGCAGCCGAAGCGCCGTTGAAGCTTTCTTT. It encodes CASSRSAVEAFF.

The CDR3: CASSLGDRADTGELFF. DNA for the CDR3: TGCGCCAGCAGCTTGGGGGACAGGGCGGACACCGGGGAGCTGTTTTTT. The chain carries TRBV5-1 and TRBJ2-2; 9 bases align to TRBD1. Germline values: CDR1 SGHRS, CDR2 YFSETQ. Trimming took 0 bases from V and 3 from J; bases not matched to a gene: 3. This CDR3 has 16 amino acids. The full variable domain, its missing parts supplied by reference TRBV5-1 and TRBJ2-2, is KAGVTQTPRYLIKTRGQQVTLSCSPISGHRSVSWYQQTPGQGLQFLFEYFSETQRNKGNFPGRFSGRQFSNSRSEMNVSTLELGDSALYLCASSLGDRADTGELFFGEGSRLTVL.

The chain combines TRBV30 with TRBJ1-5; D is perhaps TRBD1 (5 bases). This CDR3 is built from 16 residues. The V and J ends lost 0 bases and 3 bases respectively, with 15 bases between them. Germline values: CDR1 GTSNPN, CDR2 SVGIG (reference sequence). The CDR3 sequence: CAWSVVGGGDNQPQHF. The CDR3 DNA sequence: TGTGCCTGGAGTGTAGTTGGTGGGGGGGACAATCAGCCCCAGCATTTT.

The chain uses TRBV27 and TRBJ2-2; D remains unclear. Germline loops: CDR1 MNHEY, CDR2 SMNVEV (reference sequence). Trimming took off 1 base at V and 1 base at J, with 7 bases between the two ends. The CDR3 extends over 15 amino acids. CDR3 coding DNA: TGTGCCAGCAGTTTATTGTCAGTGAACACCGGGGAGCTGTTTTTT. As protein: CASSLLSVNTGELFF.

The chain couples TRBV7-2 to TRBJ1-2, with 7 bases identical to TRBD1. There are 15 residues in the CDR3. Per germline, CDR1 SGHTA and CDR2 FQGNSA. J lost 8 bases, V lost 1 base, and 10 bases had no gene match. CDR3 sequence: CASSLEFTGAQGYTF. DNA of the CDR3: TGTGCCAGCAGCTTAGAATTTACAGGGGCCCAGGGCTACACCTTC.

The chain has TRBV9 and TRBJ1-4; weak D call: TRBD1 (6 bases). Germline lookup yields CDR1 SGDLS and CDR2 YYNGEE. CDR3 size: 16 residues. Trimming left V 3 bases short and J 8 bases short, with 20 bases between. Written as DNA, the CDR3 is TGTGCCAGCAGCGCGCTACCAAGAGGGGGAAGGGAAAAACTGTTTTTT. Translation: CASSALPRGGREKLFF.

The chain carries TRBV25-1 and TRBJ1-6, with 10 positions matching TRBD1. The germline V gene encodes CDR1 MGHDK and CDR2 SYGVNS. J gave up 9 bases and V 6 bases, and 8 bases lay outside the gene matches. The CDR3 runs 15 residues. This CDR3 is CASSPAGQGFSPLHF. The CDR3 nucleotides read TGTGCCAGCAGCCCCGCGGGACAGGGGTTTTCACCCCTCCACTTT. Combining the CDR3 with reference TRBV25-1 and TRBJ1-6 gives the whole variable domain EADIYQTPRYLVIGTGKKITLECSQTMGHDKMYWYQQDPGMELHLIHYSYGVNSTEKGDLSSESTVSRIRTEHFPLTLESARPSHTSQYLCASSPAGQGFSPLHFGNGTRLTVT.

The gene calls are TRBV10-3 and TRBJ2-2; 9 nucleotides agree with TRBD1. From germline, CDR1 is ENHRY and CDR2 SYGVKD. The CDR3 runs 16 residues. The J segment lost 6 bases and the V segment lost 0 bases, leaving 5 bases of the junction unmatched. CDR3: CAISESTGGDAGELFF. CDR3 DNA sequence: TGTGCCATCAGTGAGTCTACAGGGGGCGACGCCGGGGAGCTGTTTTTT.

The rearrangement links TRBV19 to TRBJ1-1; D ambiguous. The germline V gene has CDR1 LNHDA and CDR2 SQIVND (reference sequence). This CDR3 is 13 amino acids long. V was pared by 5 bases and J by 0 bases, with 7 bases between. CDR3 loop: CASSSVVNTEAFF. The DNA of the CDR3 is TGTGCCAGTAGTTCTGTAGTGAACACTGAAGCTTTCTTT.

The chain recombines TRBV3-1 (or the pseudogene TRBV3-2) with TRBJ2-2; 14 bases line up with TRBD2. This CDR3 has 17 residues. V shed 5 bases and J 7 bases; nucleotides not matched to a gene: 9. CDR1 LGHDT and CDR2 YNNKEL come from the germline V gene (reference sequence). DNA of the CDR3: TGTGCCAGCAGCTCCGGACTAGCGGGGGGTTCGGGCGGGGAGCTGTTTTTT. Encoded protein: CASSSGLAGGSGGELFF.

The chain has TRBV2 and TRBJ1-2, with TRBD1 matching over 7 bases. Germline V gene lookup returns CDR1 SNHLY and CDR2 FYNNEI. V was clipped by 5 bases and J by 5 bases; unmatched bases: 8. The CDR3 extends over 14 amino acids. The CDR3 reads CASSNTGTAYGYTF. Written as DNA, the CDR3 is TGTGCCAGCAGTAATACCGGGACAGCATATGGCTACACCTTC.